This TCR beta chain was documented in a study of blood T cells in healthy people across ages. Then a second PCR, running roughly 7 to 11 cycles, was carried out with a sample-barcoded 5' primer and a J-beta primer mix. Every cDNA was tagged by a template-switch adaptor with 12 random nucleotides. TCRdb re-called the 5' RACE reads with MiXCR, one entry per CDR3 protein. The sample carries 1.4 million or so distinct CDR3 sequences, approximately 42% recorded once. At least 7 million PBMCs were isolated per sample. Germline-derived CDR1 and CDR2 are MNHEY and SVGEGT. The ends lost 2 bases at V and 7 bases at J; junction bases unmatched: 11. The CDR3 runs 15 residues.

The chain is built from TRBV6-2 or TRBV6-3 and TRBJ2-7; 7 bases line up with TRBD1. The TCR comes from a woman between 18 and 29 years old in good health. The sample taken for sequencing was blood. The DNA for the CDR3 is TGTGCCAGCAGTTACCAAGGGGGCAGCTACAATGAGCAGTACTTC. Translating it yields CASSYQGGSYNEQYF.